This TCR beta chain emerged from a study of cytomegalovirus exposure and HLA in healthy donors. This CDR3 is built from 13 residues. Between the trimmed V and J ends, which lost 2 bases and 4 bases, there was a span of 8 bases. In germline, CDR1 is SGHTA, CDR2 FQGTGA. The primer mix had 60 Vbeta and 13 Jbeta primers. The assay was immunoSEQ multiplex PCR, and TCRdb's table has in-frame clones only and misses some. The sample comprises about 130,000 clones, about 79% of which are singletons, and around 3% rests with the top ten. The receptor's source is a woman aged 18-30 years in good health and CMV-seropositive. Input material: PBMCs. The chain is built from TRBV7-3 and TRBJ2-5, with D possibly being TRBD1 (6 bases). Here the CDR3 reads CASSLEGGETQYF. In nucleotides, the CDR3 is TGTGCCAGCAGCTTAGAAGGGGGAGAGACCCAGTACTTC. The whole variable domain, filled in from reference TRBV7-3 and TRBJ2-5, reads GAGVSQTPSNKVTEKGKYVELRCDPISGHTALYWYRQSLGQGPEFLIYFQGTGAADDSGLPNDRFFAVRPEGSVSTLKIQRTERGDSAVYLCASSLEGGETQYFGPGTRLLVL.